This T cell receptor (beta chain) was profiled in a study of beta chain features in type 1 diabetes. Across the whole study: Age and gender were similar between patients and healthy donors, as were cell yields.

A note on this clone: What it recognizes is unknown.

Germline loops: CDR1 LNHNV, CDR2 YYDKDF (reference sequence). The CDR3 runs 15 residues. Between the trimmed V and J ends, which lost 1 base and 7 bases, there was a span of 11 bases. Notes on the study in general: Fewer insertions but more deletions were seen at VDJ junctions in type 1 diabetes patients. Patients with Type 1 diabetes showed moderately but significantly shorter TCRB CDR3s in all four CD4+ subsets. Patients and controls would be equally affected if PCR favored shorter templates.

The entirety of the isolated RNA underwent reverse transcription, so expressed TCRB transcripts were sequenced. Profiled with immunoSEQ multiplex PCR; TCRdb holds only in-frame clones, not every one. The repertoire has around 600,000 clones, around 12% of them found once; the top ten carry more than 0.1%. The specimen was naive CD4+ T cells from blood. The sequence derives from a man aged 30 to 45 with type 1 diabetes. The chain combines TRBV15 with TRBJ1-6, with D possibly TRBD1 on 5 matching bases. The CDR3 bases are TGTGCCACCAGCAGAGTCCGAGGGGACAATTCACCCCTCCACTTT. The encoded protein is CATSRVRGDNSPLHF. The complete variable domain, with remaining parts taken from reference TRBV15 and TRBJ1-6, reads DAMVIQNPRYQVTQFGKPVTLSCSQTLNHNVMYWYQQKSSQAPKLLFHYYDKDFNNEADTPDNFQSRRPNTSFCFLDIRSPGLGDTAMYLCATSRVRGDNSPLHFGNGTRLTVT.